The rows below give T cell receptor beta chains drawn from one sample of a study of regulatory T cells in long-lasting Graves disease. One entry per CDR3 protein results from TCRdb running MiXCR on the multiplex PCR reads. Of a few hundred thousand distinct CDR3 sequences listed, around 20% were seen once; the top ten hold over 11%. The material sequenced was peripheral blood mononuclear cells (PBMCs), taken at new diagnosis, from a patient treated with antithyroid drugs. The receptors derive from a female donor with Graves disease. The CDR3 runs from the conserved cysteine through the conserved F or W. The D gene is left open where the match is weak. Clone size appears in some rows only: once, few, many, or a class for an expanded clone.

v_gene	d_gene	j_gene	abundance	CDR3aa	CDR3nt
TRBV28	-	TRBJ2-3	-	CASIGGGVTQYF	TGTGCCAGCATAGGGGGGGGGGTAACGCAGTATTTT
TRBV12-3/TRBV12-4	TRBD1	TRBJ1-3	many	CASSPSTGGNTIYF	TGTGCCAGCAGTCCGTCGACAGGGGGAAACACCATATATTTT
TRBV4-3	TRBD1	TRBJ2-5	-	CASSQPQGRETQYF	TGCGCCAGCAGCCAACCACAGGGGCGCGAGACCCAGTACTTC
TRBV24-1	-	TRBJ2-1	-	CATSEAERIADEQFF	TGTGCCACCAGTGAGGCTGAGCGGATTGCCGATGAGCAGTTCTTC
TRBV7-2	TRBD2	TRBJ2-1	once	CASSSRHAGGNEQFF	TGTGCCAGCAGCTCACGACACGCGGGGGGGAATGAGCAGTTCTTC
TRBV2	TRBD1	TRBJ2-5	-	CATTGGGETQYF	TGTGCCACTACAGGGGGCGGGGAGACCCAGTACTTC
TRBV19	-	TRBJ1-1	-	CASRDVGTEAFF	TGTGCCAGTAGGGATGTAGGAACTGAAGCTTTCTTT
TRBV20-1	-	TRBJ2-3	many	CSARASASPTDTQYF	TGCAGTGCTAGGGCTAGCGCAAGCCCTACGGATACGCAGTATTTT
TRBV20-1	-	TRBJ1-1	many	CSARDSRQGNTEAFF	TGCAGTGCTAGAGATAGTCGGCAGGGAAACACTGAAGCTTTCTTT
TRBV2	-	TRBJ2-3	many	CASSEGISADTQYF	TGTGCCAGCAGTGAAGGCATTTCAGCCGATACGCAGTATTTT
TRBV9	-	TRBJ2-1	few	CASSVGRNEQFF	TGTGCCAGCAGCGTGGGCAGGAATGAGCAGTTCTTC
TRBV5-1	-	TRBJ2-1	many	CASSFSEGLGEQFF	TGCGCCAGCAGCTTTTCAGAGGGACTGGGTGAGCAGTTCTTC
TRBV7-8	TRBD2	TRBJ2-2	many	CASSPGLAGAPGELFF	TGTGCCAGCAGCCCCGGACTAGCGGGTGCTCCCGGGGAGCTGTTTTTT
TRBV20-1	-	TRBJ2-7	many	CSARASRRERSYEQYF	TGCAGTGCTAGAGCAAGTCGCAGGGAGAGGAGTTACGAGCAGTACTTC
TRBV29-1	TRBD1	TRBJ2-5	many	CSVEEGTGGAETQYF	TGCAGCGTTGAAGAAGGGACAGGGGGCGCGGAGACCCAGTACTTC
TRBV5-1	-	TRBJ2-3	many	CASSRSGSDTQYF	TGCGCCAGCAGTAGGAGTGGCTCAGATACGCAGTATTTT
TRBV19	-	TRBJ1-6	-	CASNRQSNSPLHF	TGTGCCAGTAATCGGCAGAGTAATTCACCCCTCCACTTT
TRBV19	-	TRBJ1-2	few	CASSMGPANYGYTF	TGTGCCAGTAGTATGGGACCGGCTAACTATGGCTACACCTTC
TRBV12-5	TRBD1	TRBJ1-6	few	CASGLKGTVSSYNSPLHF	TGTGCTAGTGGTTTGAAAGGGACAGTGAGCTCCTATAATTCACCCCTCCACTTT
TRBV20-1	-	TRBJ1-5	many	CSAPGQLDQPQHF	TGCAGTGCCCCAGGACAGTTAGATCAGCCCCAGCATTTT
TRBV20-1	-	TRBJ1-5	-	CSAREPGSNQPQHF	TGCAGTGCCAGAGAGCCAGGTTCAAATCAGCCCCAGCATTTT
TRBV11-2	TRBD1	TRBJ1-2	many	CASSLSTGVGYTF	TGTGCCAGCAGCCTATCGACAGGGGTTGGCTACACCTTC
TRBV13	TRBD1	TRBJ1-6	-	CASSLNRGPLHF	TGTGCCAGCAGCCTCAACAGGGGTCCCCTCCACTTT
TRBV6-5	-	TRBJ2-7	many	CASSYATGLNSEQYF	TGTGCCAGCAGTTACGCGACAGGACTAAATAGCGAGCAGTACTTC
TRBV5-1	TRBD2	TRBJ2-1	-	CASSSTGLAGVGEQFF	TGCGCCAGCAGCTCCACGGGGCTAGCGGGAGTTGGTGAGCAGTTCTTC
TRBV5-4	-	TRBJ1-1	once	CASSLIRGGTEAFF	TGTGCCAGCAGCTTGATCCGGGGGGGCACTGAAGCTTTCTTT
TRBV30	-	TRBJ1-3	many	CAWSGQTGNTIYF	TGTGCCTGGAGTGGACAGACTGGAAACACCATATATTTT
TRBV5-6	-	TRBJ1-1	many	CASSRPSGVGTEAFF	TGTGCCAGCAGCCGACCATCCGGGGTCGGGACTGAAGCTTTCTTT
TRBV6-2/TRBV6-3	TRBD1	TRBJ2-1	many	CASSYQWTGSYNEQFF	TGTGCCAGCAGTTATCAGTGGACAGGGTCCTACAATGAGCAGTTCTTC
TRBV7-6	-	TRBJ1-2	many	CASSLLYGYTF	TGTGCCAGCAGCTTACTCTATGGCTACACCTTC
TRBV27	-	TRBJ2-1	many	CASSRRTGQRGGEKWVNNEQFF	TGTGCCAGCAGTCGAAGAACTGGACAAAGGGGTGGAGAGAAGTGGGTTAACAATGAGCAGTTCTTC
TRBV29-1	-	TRBJ2-3	many	CSVRDHSDTQYF	TGCAGCGTTCGGGACCATTCGGATACGCAGTATTTT
TRBV7-2	-	TRBJ2-3	few	CASSPWGSRGDTQYF	TGTGCCAGCAGCCCCTGGGGGTCCCGGGGAGATACGCAGTATTTT
TRBV9	-	TRBJ1-2	many	CASSSPRGGHNYGYTF	TGTGCCAGCAGCTCCCCGCGGGGGGGGCACAACTATGGCTACACCTTC
TRBV29-1	-	TRBJ2-3	many	CSVETIGNTQYF	TGCAGCGTTGAAACAATTGGAAATACGCAGTATTTT
TRBV7-6	TRBD1	TRBJ2-2	many	CASSTQTGGTGELFF	TGTGCCAGCAGCACCCAGACAGGGGGCACCGGGGAGCTGTTTTTT
TRBV6-1	-	TRBJ2-1	many	CASSEEFRDEQFF	TGTGCCAGCAGTGAAGAGTTCCGGGATGAGCAGTTCTTC
TRBV7-9	-	TRBJ1-2	many	CASSETLNYGYTF	TGTGCCAGCAGCGAGACACTTAACTATGGCTACACCTTC
TRBV5-6	-	TRBJ2-1	many	CASSLSGVHYNEQFF	TGTGCCAGCAGCCTAAGCGGAGTACACTACAATGAGCAGTTCTTC
TRBV7-9	-	TRBJ1-3	many	CASSFGGAQAGNTIYF	TGTGCCAGCAGCTTCGGCGGGGCGCAAGCCGGAAACACCATATATTTT
TRBV19	-	TRBJ2-2	-	CASSIVGTTRGELFF	TGTGCCAGTAGTATAGTAGGGACCACCAGAGGGGAGCTGTTTTTT
TRBV20-1	-	TRBJ2-3	many	CSASPRVGGTQYF	TGCAGTGCTAGTCCCCGAGTGGGGGGTACGCAGTATTTT
TRBV19	-	TRBJ1-5	few	CASSRLERPIRGAQHF	TGTGCCAGTAGTCGGCTGGAGCGCCCGATACGAGGGGCCCAGCATTTT
TRBV9	-	TRBJ2-1	few	CASSVAEAYNEQFF	TGTGCCAGCAGCGTAGCTGAAGCATACAATGAGCAGTTCTTC
TRBV28	TRBD2	TRBJ2-1	once	CASSFGREGPRNEQFF	TGTGCCAGCAGTTTTGGGCGGGAGGGCCCGAGGAATGAGCAGTTCTTC
TRBV24-1	TRBD2	TRBJ2-1	many	CATSVASGGDNEQFF	TGTGCCACCAGTGTTGCTAGCGGGGGGGACAATGAGCAGTTCTTC
TRBV7-6	-	TRBJ2-5	many	CASSLAARGYPEETQYF	TGTGCCAGCAGCTTAGCGGCGCGGGGTTACCCTGAAGAGACCCAGTACTTC
TRBV28	TRBD1	TRBJ2-5	many	CASSYITGGRSETQYF	TGTGCCAGCAGTTACATCACAGGGGGGCGGTCGGAGACCCAGTACTTC
TRBV2	TRBD2	TRBJ2-2	many	CASTERESAGELFF	TGTGCCAGCACTGAGCGGGAGAGTGCCGGGGAGCTGTTTTTT
TRBV27	TRBD2	TRBJ2-1	many	CASSLQAGVGEQFF	TGTGCCAGCAGTTTACAAGCGGGAGTCGGCGAGCAGTTCTTC
TRBV2	TRBD1	TRBJ2-7	-	CASRLGQAYEQYF	TGTGCCAGCAGGTTGGGACAGGCCTACGAGCAGTACTTC